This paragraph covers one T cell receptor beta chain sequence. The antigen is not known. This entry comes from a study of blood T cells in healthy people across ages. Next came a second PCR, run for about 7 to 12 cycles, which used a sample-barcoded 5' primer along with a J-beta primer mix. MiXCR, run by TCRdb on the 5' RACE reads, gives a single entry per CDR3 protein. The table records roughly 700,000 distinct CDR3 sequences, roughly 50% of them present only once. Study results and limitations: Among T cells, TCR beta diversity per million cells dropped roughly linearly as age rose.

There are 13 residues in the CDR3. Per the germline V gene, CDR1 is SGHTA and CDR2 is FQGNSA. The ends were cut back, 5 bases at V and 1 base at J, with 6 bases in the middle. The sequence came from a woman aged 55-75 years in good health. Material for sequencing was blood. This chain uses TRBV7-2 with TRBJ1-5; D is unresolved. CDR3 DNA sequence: TGTGCCAGCAGCGCCGCCAGCAATCAGCCCCAGCATTTT. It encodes CASSAASNQPQHF.